This T cell receptor (beta chain) was retrieved from a study of shared clonotypes between healthy human individuals. Study-wide results and limits: When compared with the clonotypes that were shared by all four sorted-subset donors, the non-shared clonotypes turned out to have lower generation probabilities. It was observed that 4% to 6% of naive CD4 clonotypes were shared across a few donors.

Concerning this clone: Antigen: not known.

The protocol was immunoSEQ multiplex PCR, while the TCRdb copy is restricted to in-frame clones and leaves out a portion. The sample records hundreds of thousands of clones, about 96% being singletons. Cells designated naive CD8 were CD45RO-negative and were positively selected for CCR7, with terminally differentiated effector memory CD45RA+ cells excluded. The origin of this receptor is a woman in her 30s in good health. Sequenced material: naive CD8+ T cells sorted from blood.

CDR3: CAIGETQYF. CDR3 in DNA: TGTGCCATCGGGGAGACCCAGTACTTC. The chain couples TRBV10-3 to TRBJ2-5; no clear D. This CDR3 contains 9 residues. Trimming stripped 8 bases from V and 5 bases from J, with 3 bases between. Germline V gene data show CDR1 as ENHRY and CDR2 as SYGVKD.